Listed below are T cell receptor beta chains from one sample, sequenced in a study of cytomegalovirus exposure and HLA in healthy donors. Libraries were prepared by immunoSEQ multiplex PCR; TCRdb keeps only in-frame clonotypes and omits some of them. Altogether about 140,000 clones are present, around 80% being singletons, with the ten largest covering less than 3%. What was sequenced was PBMCs. These receptors all come from a female donor in good health and CMV-seronegative. The CDR3 runs from the conserved cysteine through the conserved F or W. D genes are given only for firm matches. Clone size, where shown, is once, few, many, or a class for clones that have expanded.

CDR3aa | CDR3nt | j_gene | v_gene | abundance | d_gene
CASARGTEAFF | TGCGCCAGTGCCAGGGGTACTGAAGCTTTCTTT | TRBJ1-1 | TRBV10-2 | . | .
CAWSVGRSTEAFF | TGTGCCTGGAGTGTTGGCAGGTCTACTGAAGCTTTCTTT | TRBJ1-1 | TRBV30 | . | .
CASSLKSISGQGIQQYF | TGTGCCAGCAGCCTCAAATCTATATCGGGACAGGGAATTCAGCAGTACTTC | TRBJ2-7 | TRBV6-8 | few | TRBD1
CASRGTINEQFF | TGTGCCAGCAGGGGGACTATCAATGAGCAGTTCTTC | TRBJ2-1 | TRBV2 | once | TRBD2
CASSERPGNYGYPF | TGTGCCAGCAGTGAAAGGCCCGGGAACTATGGCTACCCCTTC | TRBJ1-2 | TRBV6-1 | . | .
CASRHARGTGNGYTF | TGTGCCAGTAGGCACGCTCGTGGGACAGGGAACGGCTACACCTTC | TRBJ1-2 | TRBV19 | . | TRBD1
CASRGTYSSGNTIYF | TGTGCCAGCAGAGGGACTTACAGCTCTGGAAACACCATATATTTT | TRBJ1-3 | TRBV27 | . | .
CASSPRDRVTYEQYF | TGTGCCAGCAGTCCTAGGGACAGGGTAACCTACGAGCAGTACTTC | TRBJ2-7 | TRBV28 | . | TRBD1
CSVGIGSSRRYF | . | TRBJ2-7 | TRBV29-1 | . | .
CSVAVTGWNTEAFF | TGCAGCGTTGCGGTGACAGGGTGGAACACTGAAGCTTTCTTT | TRBJ1-1 | TRBV29-1 | . | TRBD1
CASSQGEGQGVLNTEAFF | TGTGCCAGCAGCCAAGGGGAGGGACAGGGGGTTTTGAACACTGAAGCTTTCTTT | TRBJ1-1 | TRBV4-2 | . | TRBD1
CASSLALAGAGDTQYF | TGCGCCAGCAGCTTGGCACTAGCGGGGGCCGGAGATACGCAGTATTTT | TRBJ2-3 | TRBV5-1 | . | TRBD2
CAWSGGRKDTQYF | TGTGCCTGGAGCGGCGGGAGGAAAGATACGCAGTATTTT | TRBJ2-3 | TRBV30 | . | TRBD2